These T cell receptor beta chains were read from a single sample in a study of shared clonotypes between healthy human individuals. The assay was immunoSEQ multiplex PCR, and TCRdb's table has in-frame clones only and misses some. The sample lists roughly 2,000,000 clones, just under 95% occurring once. Sequenced sample: naive CD8+ T cells sorted from blood. The receptors shown here come from a man aged 18 to 29 in good health. Each CDR3 is given with its conserved first and last residue. The order of the fields is V gene, CDR3 length, clone size, J gene, D gene, CDR3 DNA, CDR3 protein. A D gene is named only where the DNA matches it firmly. Not all rows give a size; the values are once, few, many and, for expanded clones, a class.

>TRBV6-1|11|-|TRBJ2-7|-
TGTGCCAGCAGCCTCGGGAACGAGCAGTACTTC
CASSLGNEQYF
>TRBV18|15|-|TRBJ1-4|TRBD1
TGTGCCAGCTCACCACGGACAGGGGGCCAGGAAAAACTGTTTTTT
CASSPRTGGQEKLFF
>TRBV27|13|-|TRBJ1-2|-
TGTGCCAGCAGTTTAGGATGGGGAAGGGGCTACACCTTC
CASSLGWGRGYTF
>TRBV6-1|14|-|TRBJ1-1|-
TGTGCCAGCAGTGAAAAGGGGGGAAGGACTGAAGCTTTCTTT
CASSEKGGRTEAFF
>TRBV6-5|13|-|TRBJ2-7|-
TGTGCCAGCAGTCTGGCAGGTTCCTACGAGCAGTACTTC
CASSLAGSYEQYF
>TRBV5-1|15|-|TRBJ2-1|TRBD1
TGCGCCAGCAGCTGGGGACAGGGGAATAACAATGAGCAGTTCTTC
CASSWGQGNNNEQFF
>TRBV29-1|13|-|TRBJ2-1|TRBD2
TGCAGCGCCGCCGGGCTAGCGGGAGTAGGGCAGTTCTTC
CSAAGLAGVGQFF
>TRBV9|15|-|TRBJ2-1|TRBD1
TGTGCCAGCAGCTCCACCGGGACAGCCTACAATGAGCAGTTCTTC
CASSSTGTAYNEQFF
>TRBV30|13|-|TRBJ2-7|-
TGTGCCTGGACTAATACGCTAGGGGCCGAGCAGTACTTC
CAWTNTLGAEQYF
>TRBV4-1|12|-|TRBJ2-2|-
TGCGCCAGCAGCCAAGATAGGGCGGAGCTGTTTTTT
CASSQDRAELFF
>TRBV28|16|-|TRBJ1-4|-
TGTGCCAGCAGTTTACCGGGGGGCGAACTCTCTGAAAAACTGTTTTTT
CASSLPGGELSEKLFF
>TRBV4-1|13|few|TRBJ1-2|-
TGCGCCAGCAGCGAGGACAGTAACTATGGCTACACCTTC
CASSEDSNYGYTF
>TRBV6-5|15|-|TRBJ1-5|-
TGTGCCAGCAGTTCCACAGGTTTTAGCAATCAGCCCCAGCATTTT
CASSSTGFSNQPQHF
>TRBV2|16|-|TRBJ1-3|TRBD1
TGTGCCAGCAGCGATACAGGGGAAGGTTCTGGAAACACCATATATTTT
CASSDTGEGSGNTIYF
>TRBV5-6|16|-|TRBJ2-1|TRBD1
TGTGCCAGCAGCTTGGGTTCGGACAGGTTTTACAATGAGCAGTTCTTC
CASSLGSDRFYNEQFF
>TRBV10-2|16|-|TRBJ1-5|-
TGCGCCAGCAGTGAGTCCCTTTCCGGGGTTAATCAGCCCCAGCATTTT
CASSESLSGVNQPQHF
>TRBV4-1|11|-|TRBJ1-4|-
TGCGCCAGCAGCTCGACGGAAAAACTGTTTTTT
CASSSTEKLFF
>TRBV28|16|once|TRBJ1-5|TRBD1
TGTGCCAGCAGTTCCCAGGACAGGGTCGATAATCAGCCCCAGCATTTT
CASSSQDRVDNQPQHF
>TRBV6-5|14|-|TRBJ2-2|TRBD2
TGTGCCAGCAGTTACTCACGGGGGGCCGGGGAGCTGTTTTTT
CASSYSRGAGELFF
>TRBV19|12|-|TRBJ1-4|-
TGTGCCAGTAGGCGGCCAGACGAAAAACTGTTTTTT
CASRRPDEKLFF
>TRBV5-1|16|-|TRBJ1-3|-
TGCGCCAGCAGCTTGGAGGTTCTGATCTCTGGAAACACCATATATTTT
CASSLEVLISGNTIYF